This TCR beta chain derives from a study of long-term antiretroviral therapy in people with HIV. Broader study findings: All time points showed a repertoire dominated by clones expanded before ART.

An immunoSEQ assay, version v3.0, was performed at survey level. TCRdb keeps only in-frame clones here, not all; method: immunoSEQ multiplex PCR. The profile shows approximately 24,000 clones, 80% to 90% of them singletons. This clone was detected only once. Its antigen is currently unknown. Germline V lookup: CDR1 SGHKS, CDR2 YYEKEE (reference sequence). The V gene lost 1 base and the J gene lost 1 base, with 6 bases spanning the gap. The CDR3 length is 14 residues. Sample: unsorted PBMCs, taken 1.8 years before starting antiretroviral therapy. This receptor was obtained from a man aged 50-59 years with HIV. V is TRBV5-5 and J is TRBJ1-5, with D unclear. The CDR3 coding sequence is TGTGCCAGCAGCTTGATGGGGAGCAATCAGCCCCAGCATTTT. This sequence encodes CASSLMGSNQPQHF.